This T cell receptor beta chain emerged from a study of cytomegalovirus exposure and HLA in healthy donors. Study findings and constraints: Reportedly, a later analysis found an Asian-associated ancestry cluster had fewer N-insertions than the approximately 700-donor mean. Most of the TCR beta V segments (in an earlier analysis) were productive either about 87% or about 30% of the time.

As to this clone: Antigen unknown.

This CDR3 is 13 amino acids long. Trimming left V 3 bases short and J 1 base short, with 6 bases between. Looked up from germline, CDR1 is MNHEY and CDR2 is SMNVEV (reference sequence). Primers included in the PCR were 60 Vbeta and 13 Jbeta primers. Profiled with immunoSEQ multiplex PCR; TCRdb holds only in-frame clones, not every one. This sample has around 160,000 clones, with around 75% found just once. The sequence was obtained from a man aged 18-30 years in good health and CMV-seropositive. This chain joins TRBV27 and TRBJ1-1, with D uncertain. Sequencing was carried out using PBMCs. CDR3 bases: TGTGCCAGCAGTTTGAACGGGAACACTGAAGCTTTCTTT. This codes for CASSLNGNTEAFF.